This TCR beta chain was recovered during a study of CD8 T cells in ankylosing spondylitis. General study findings and limits: There was reportedly significant enrichment of clones that were disease-linked in matched ankylosing spondylitis synovial fluid. For ankylosing spondylitis blood, a TCR beta motif of several highly homologous variants appeared characteristic.

TCR beta libraries were made by quantitative 5'-RACE with molecular barcodes. TCRdb used MiXCR to reprocess the 5' RACE reads, holding one entry per CDR3 protein. The table lists about 840,000 distinct CDR3 sequences, 10% to 15% of them singletons. With regard to this clonotype: Its antigen is not known.

Trimming left V 3 bases short and J 5 bases short, with 17 bases between. This CDR3 comprises 15 residues. Germline CDR1 is DFQATT and CDR2 is SNEGSKA (reference sequence). This sequence joins TRBV20-1 and TRBJ2-1; D is perhaps TRBD2 (6 bases). This sequence was found in a male donor with ankylosing spondylitis. Specimen: blood, either unsorted or a sorted T cell fraction (not recorded which). CDR3 in amino acids: CSARSRTTRNNEQFF. CDR3 nucleotide sequence: TGCAGTGCTAGGAGTAGGACTACAAGAAACAATGAGCAGTTCTTC.